The 15 T cell receptor beta chains below were found in one sample sequenced in a study of T-cell reconstitution after alpha-beta-depleted transplantation in children listed by TCRdb under 2016. Library preparation was by PCR. The reads were generated on an Illumina HiSeq 2500. To normalize quantification of the TCRbeta repertoire, the TCR libraries were built with molecular barcoding that relied on unique molecular identifiers. Using fastp trimming at Q25 and MiXCR clonotype assembly, TCRdb reanalyzed the public sequencing data and kept in-frame beta chains. Rows are combined by CDR3 protein, so each entry shows the most common genes and DNA. For this sample the table gives almost 400,000 distinct CDR3 sequences, of which roughly 20% were detected only once. The ten largest clones capture about 3.8% of the sample. The sample here was PBMCs from the stem cell graft donor, taken from the stem cell graft. These receptors were obtained from a human donor who donated a stem cell graft to a child with acute myeloid leukemia.

The chain couples TRBV20-1 to TRBJ2-1, with 9 bases that match TRBD2. CDR1 is DFQATT and CDR2 is SNEGSKA in the germline V gene (reference sequence). The CDR3 is 15 residues long. J was trimmed by 7 bases and V by 3 bases; bases with no gene match: 10. The CDR3 coding sequence is TGCAGTGCTAGGCCCCGGGCTAGCGGGATAAATGAGCAGTTCTTC. This encodes CSARPRASGINEQFF.

This clonotype turned up a few times. The chain uses TRBV6-2 or TRBV6-3 and TRBJ2-7; 12 bases are a match to TRBD1. This CDR3 comprises 15 residues. Germline V CDR1 and CDR2: MNHEY, SVGEGT. J lost 3 bases, V lost 4 bases, and 4 bases had no gene match. CDR3 DNA sequence: TGTGCCAGCAGTTGGGGACAGGGGGCGAACTACGAGCAGTACTTC. It codes for CASSWGQGANYEQYF.

The chain joins TRBV4-1 to TRBJ2-7, with 11 bases identical to TRBD2. CDR3 length equals 17 residues. CDR1 is MGHRA, CDR2 YSYEKL, per germline. V trimming: 0 bases; J trimming: 2 bases; junction bases outside the gene matches: 6. CDR3 amino acids: CASSQEAGTSGPYEQYF. CDR3 bases: TGCGCCAGCAGCCAAGAGGCCGGGACTAGCGGACCCTACGAGCAGTACTTC.

There are a few counts of this clonotype. V is TRBV3-1 and J is TRBJ2-5, with TRBD2 matching over 10 bases. CDR3 length equals 14 residues. Germline loops: CDR1 LGHDT, CDR2 YNNKEL (reference sequence). V dropped 3 bases and J dropped 3; count of bases not matched to a gene: 1. CDR3 sequence: CASSHGLAEETQYF. As DNA, the CDR3 is TGTGCCAGCAGCCATGGACTAGCGGAAGAGACCCAGTACTTC.

The chain uses TRBV2 and TRBJ2-3; no clear D gene. The CDR3 has 13 amino acids. CDR1 is SNHLY, CDR2 FYNNEI, per germline. Trimming removed 6 bases at V and 2 bases at J, with 9 bases between. The CDR3 DNA follows: TGTGCCAGCAGCAAGGACGTCACAGATACGCAGTATTTT. Encoded protein: CASSKDVTDTQYF.

This clonotype came up many times. The chain recombines TRBV7-2 with TRBJ1-1; D is undetermined. From germline, CDR1 is SGHTA and CDR2 FQGNSA. This CDR3 region has 13 residues. Trimming left V 3 bases short and J 0 bases short, with 5 bases between. CDR3: CASSFTLNTEAFF. The DNA of the CDR3 is TGTGCCAGCAGCTTTACCCTGAACACTGAAGCTTTCTTT.

The sample holds many counts of this clonotype. The genes are TRBV6-1 and TRBJ2-1; TRBD2 matches at 7 bases. The CDR3 loop spans 15 amino acids. Germline values: CDR1 MNHNS, CDR2 SASEGT. V lost 5 bases and J lost 3; bases outside the gene matches: 7. This CDR3 is CASSQTSANYNEQFF. CDR3 nucleotides: TGTGCCAGCAGTCAAACTAGCGCGAACTACAATGAGCAGTTCTTC.

This clonotype was recorded a few times. The chain is built from TRBV2 and TRBJ2-7; a weak D match, TRBD2 (6 bases). Germline V gene data show CDR1 as SNHLY and CDR2 as FYNNEI. V lost 7 bases and J lost 0, with 10 bases in between. The CDR3 length is 13 residues. The CDR3 loop is CASNRGSSYEQYF. CDR3 nucleotide sequence: TGTGCCAGCAATCGGGGGAGCTCCTACGAGCAGTACTTC. The whole variable domain, remainder taken from reference TRBV2 and TRBJ2-7, is EPEVTQTPSHQVTQMGQEVILRCVPISNHLYFYWYRQILGQKVEFLVSFYNNEISEKSEIFDDQFSVERPDGSNFTLKIRSTKLEDSAMYFCASNRGSSYEQYFGPGTRLTVT.

The V gene is TRBV12-3 or TRBV12-4, the J gene TRBJ2-5; D is unclear. This CDR3 is built from 12 residues. Trimming cost V 6 bases and J 5 bases, with 10 bases left between them. CDR3 protein: CASSTPSETQYF. CDR3 bases: TGTGCCAGCAGCACGCCTTCGGAGACCCAGTACTTC.

This chain uses TRBV2 with TRBJ2-7; D gene unclear. This CDR3 is 13 amino acids long. The V end lost 4 bases, the J end lost 2 bases, and 9 bases lay between the germline ends. The V gene's germline CDR1 is SNHLY and CDR2 FYNNEI. CDR3 loop: CASSALVTYEQYF. CDR3 nucleotides: TGTGCCAGCAGTGCACTGGTGACCTACGAGCAGTACTTC.

This clonotype was seen more than once but under ten times. This chain links TRBV12-3 or TRBV12-4 with TRBJ2-3; TRBD1 or TRBD2 may be the D gene (5 bases each). V was trimmed by 3 bases and J by 6 bases, leaving 22 bases between them. The CDR3 totals 17 residues. The CDR3 DNA is TGTGCCAGCAGTTTCGGGACGACCGCCTCGATCTGGGATACGCAGTATTTT. This codes for CASSFGTTASIWDTQYF.

This clonotype was observed many times. This chain links TRBV20-1 with TRBJ2-7; D gene ambiguous. The CDR3 runs 12 residues. Deletions cut 3 bases from V and 1 base from J, with 7 bases between. Germline assignment: CDR1 DFQATT and CDR2 SNEGSKA (reference sequence). The CDR3 loop reads CSASLLSYEQYF. CDR3 sequence (DNA): TGCAGTGCTAGTTTACTATCCTACGAGCAGTACTTC.

In this sample, this clonotype turned up many times. The V and J genes are TRBV6-5 and TRBJ2-3; D possibly corresponds to TRBD2 (6 bases). Germline CDR1 MNHEY, CDR2 SVGAGI. Trimming left V 2 bases short and J 0 bases short, with 15 bases between. The CDR3 length is 17 residues. Written as DNA, the CDR3 is TGTGCCAGCAGTTACGCCTTACTAGCACCGAGCACAGATACGCAGTATTTT. Translated: CASSYALLAPSTDTQYF.

There are many counts of this clonotype. V gene TRBV29-1 combines with J gene TRBJ2-3; no clear D gene. Germline CDR1 SQVTM, CDR2 ANQGSEA. V was shortened by 4 bases and J by 2 bases, with 13 bases between the two germline ends. This CDR3 contains 14 residues. The CDR3 sequence: CSVVGAANTDTQYF. CDR3 coding DNA: TGCAGCGTTGTGGGCGCTGCTAACACAGATACGCAGTATTTT.

The chain recombines TRBV12-3 or TRBV12-4 with TRBJ1-5; TRBD1 is a possible D gene (6 bases). Deletions cut 3 bases from V and 7 bases from J, with 13 bases between. The CDR3 sequence is 14 residues long. CDR3 sequence: CASSFGGRGQPQHF. CDR3 coding DNA: TGTGCCAGCAGTTTTGGGGGGCGAGGACAGCCCCAGCATTTT.